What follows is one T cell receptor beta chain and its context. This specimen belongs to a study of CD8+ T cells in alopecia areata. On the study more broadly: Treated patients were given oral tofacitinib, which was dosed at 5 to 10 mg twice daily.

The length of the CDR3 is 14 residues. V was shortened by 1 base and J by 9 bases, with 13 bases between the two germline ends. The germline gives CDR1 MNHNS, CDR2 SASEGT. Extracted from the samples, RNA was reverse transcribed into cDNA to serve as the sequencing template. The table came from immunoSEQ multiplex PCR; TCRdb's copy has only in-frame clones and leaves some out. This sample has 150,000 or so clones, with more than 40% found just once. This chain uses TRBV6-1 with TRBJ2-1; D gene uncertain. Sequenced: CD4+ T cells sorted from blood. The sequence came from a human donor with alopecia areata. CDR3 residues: CASSEEYIPGEQFF. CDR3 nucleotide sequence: TGTGCCAGCAGTGAAGAATATATACCGGGTGAGCAGTTCTTC.